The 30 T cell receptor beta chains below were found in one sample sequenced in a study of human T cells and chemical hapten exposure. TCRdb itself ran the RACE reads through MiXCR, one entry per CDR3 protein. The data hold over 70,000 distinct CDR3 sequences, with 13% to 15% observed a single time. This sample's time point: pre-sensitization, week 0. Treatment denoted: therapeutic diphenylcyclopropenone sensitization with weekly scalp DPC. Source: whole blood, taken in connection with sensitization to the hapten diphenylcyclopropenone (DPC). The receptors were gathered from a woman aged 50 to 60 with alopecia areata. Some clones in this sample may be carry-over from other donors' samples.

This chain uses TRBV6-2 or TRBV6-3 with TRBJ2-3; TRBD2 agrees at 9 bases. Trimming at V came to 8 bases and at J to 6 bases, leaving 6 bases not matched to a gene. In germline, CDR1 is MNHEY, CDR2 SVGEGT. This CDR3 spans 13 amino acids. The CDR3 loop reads CASRIAGADTQYF. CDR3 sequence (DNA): TGTGCCAGCCGGATAGCGGGAGCGGATACGCAGTATTTT.

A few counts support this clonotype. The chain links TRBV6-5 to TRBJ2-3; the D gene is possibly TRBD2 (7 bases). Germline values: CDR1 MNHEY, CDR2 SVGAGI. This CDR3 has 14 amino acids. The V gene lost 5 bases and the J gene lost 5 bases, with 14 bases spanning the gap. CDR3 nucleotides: TGTGCCAGCAGTCACCTCGGGGGGCGAGATACGCAGTATTTT. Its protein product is CASSHLGGRDTQYF.

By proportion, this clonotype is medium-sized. This chain's CDR3 is CASSLTIGSFDTEAFF. CDR3 in DNA: TGCGCCAGCAGCCTTACGATAGGATCTTTCGACACTGAAGCTTTCTTT. The chain combines TRBV5-1 with TRBJ1-1; no definite D call. V was clipped by 4 bases and J by 3 bases, with 19 bases between them. The CDR3 contains 16 residues. Germline CDR1 reads SGHRS; CDR2 reads YFSETQ.

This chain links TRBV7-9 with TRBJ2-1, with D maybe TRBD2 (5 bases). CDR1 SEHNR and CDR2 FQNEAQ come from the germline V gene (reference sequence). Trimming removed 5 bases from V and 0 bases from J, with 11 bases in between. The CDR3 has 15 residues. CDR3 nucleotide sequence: TGTGCCAGCAGCGGCGGGCCCAGCTCCTACAATGAGCAGTTCTTC. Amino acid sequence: CASSGGPSSYNEQFF.

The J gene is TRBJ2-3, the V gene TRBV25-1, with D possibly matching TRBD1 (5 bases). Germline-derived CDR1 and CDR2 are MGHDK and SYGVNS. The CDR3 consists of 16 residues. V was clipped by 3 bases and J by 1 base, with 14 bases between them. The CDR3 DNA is TGTGCCAGCAGTGATGCGACAGTTCTAGGCACAGATACGCAGTATTTT. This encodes CASSDATVLGTDTQYF.

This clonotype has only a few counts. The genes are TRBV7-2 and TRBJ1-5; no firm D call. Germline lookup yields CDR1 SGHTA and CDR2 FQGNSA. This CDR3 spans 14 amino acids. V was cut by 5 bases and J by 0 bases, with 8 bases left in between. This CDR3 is CASSTFYSNQPQHF. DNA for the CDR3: TGTGCCAGCAGCACTTTTTATAGCAATCAGCCCCAGCATTTT.

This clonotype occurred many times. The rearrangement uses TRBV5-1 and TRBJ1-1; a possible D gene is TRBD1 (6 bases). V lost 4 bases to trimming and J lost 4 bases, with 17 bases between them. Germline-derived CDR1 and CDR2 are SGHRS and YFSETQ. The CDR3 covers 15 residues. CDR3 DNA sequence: TGCGCCAGCAGCCGTACAACAGGGTTCTTCACTGAAGCTTTCTTT. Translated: CASSRTTGFFTEAFF. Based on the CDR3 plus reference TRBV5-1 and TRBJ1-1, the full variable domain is KAGVTQTPRYLIKTRGQQVTLSCSPISGHRSVSWYQQTPGQGLQFLFEYFSETQRNKGNFPGRFSGRQFSNSRSEMNVSTLELGDSALYLCASSRTTGFFTEAFFGQGTRLTVV.

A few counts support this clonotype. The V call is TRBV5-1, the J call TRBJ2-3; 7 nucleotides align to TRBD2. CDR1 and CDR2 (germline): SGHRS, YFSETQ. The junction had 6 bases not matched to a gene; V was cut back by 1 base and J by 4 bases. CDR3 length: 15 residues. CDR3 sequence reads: CASSLTGGPPDTQYF. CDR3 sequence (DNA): TGCGCCAGCAGCTTGACGGGAGGCCCCCCAGATACGCAGTATTTT.

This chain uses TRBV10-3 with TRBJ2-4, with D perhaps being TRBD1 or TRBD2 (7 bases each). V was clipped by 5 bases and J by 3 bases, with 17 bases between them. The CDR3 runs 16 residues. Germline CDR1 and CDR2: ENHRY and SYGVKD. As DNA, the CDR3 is TGTGCCATCAGTCAGGGGGGGGCGCAGGGCAAAAACATTCAGTACTTC. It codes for CAISQGGAQGKNIQYF.

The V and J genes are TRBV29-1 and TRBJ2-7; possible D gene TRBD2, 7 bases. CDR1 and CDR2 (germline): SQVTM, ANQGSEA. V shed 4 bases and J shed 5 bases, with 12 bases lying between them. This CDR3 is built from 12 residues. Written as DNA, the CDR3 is TGCAGCGTTGGCCAGGGGAGGGACGAGCAGTACTTC. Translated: CSVGQGRDEQYF.

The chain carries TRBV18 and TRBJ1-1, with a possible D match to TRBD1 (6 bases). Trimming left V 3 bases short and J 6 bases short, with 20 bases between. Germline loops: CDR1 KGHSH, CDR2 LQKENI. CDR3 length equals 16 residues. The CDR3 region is CASSPPTFGQGSEAFF. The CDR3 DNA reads TGTGCCAGCTCACCCCCCACTTTCGGGCAGGGGTCTGAAGCTTTCTTT.

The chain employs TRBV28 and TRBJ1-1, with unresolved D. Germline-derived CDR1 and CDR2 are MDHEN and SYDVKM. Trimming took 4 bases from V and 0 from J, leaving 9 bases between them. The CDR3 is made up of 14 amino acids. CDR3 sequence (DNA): TGTGCCAGCAGTTCCCCCGGAATGAACACTGAAGCTTTCTTT. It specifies CASSSPGMNTEAFF.

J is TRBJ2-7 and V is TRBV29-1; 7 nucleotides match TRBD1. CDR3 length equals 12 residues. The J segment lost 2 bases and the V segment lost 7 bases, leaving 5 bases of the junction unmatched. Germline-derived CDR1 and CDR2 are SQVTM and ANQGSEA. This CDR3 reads CSAGDRTYEQYF. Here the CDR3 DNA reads TGCAGCGCCGGGGACAGAACCTACGAGCAGTACTTC.

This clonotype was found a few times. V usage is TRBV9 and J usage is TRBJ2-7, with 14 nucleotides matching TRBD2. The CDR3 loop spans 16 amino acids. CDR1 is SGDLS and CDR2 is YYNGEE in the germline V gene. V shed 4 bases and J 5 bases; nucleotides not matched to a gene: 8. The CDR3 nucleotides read TGTGCCAGCAGCATGACTAGCGGGAGGGCCTACGACGAGCAGTACTTC. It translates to CASSMTSGRAYDEQYF.

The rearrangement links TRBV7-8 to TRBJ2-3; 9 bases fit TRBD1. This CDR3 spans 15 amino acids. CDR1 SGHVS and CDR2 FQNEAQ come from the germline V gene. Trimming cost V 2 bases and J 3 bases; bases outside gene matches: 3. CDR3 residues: CASSLTGGRTDTQYF. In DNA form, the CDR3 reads TGTGCCAGCAGCTTAACAGGGGGCAGAACAGATACGCAGTATTTT.

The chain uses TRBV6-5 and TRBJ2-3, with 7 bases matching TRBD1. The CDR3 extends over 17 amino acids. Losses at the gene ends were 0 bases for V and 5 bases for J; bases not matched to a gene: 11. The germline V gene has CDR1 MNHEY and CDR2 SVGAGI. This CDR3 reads CASSYSGQDLLRDTQYF. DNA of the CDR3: TGTGCCAGCAGTTACTCTGGACAGGACCTCTTGCGAGATACGCAGTATTTT.

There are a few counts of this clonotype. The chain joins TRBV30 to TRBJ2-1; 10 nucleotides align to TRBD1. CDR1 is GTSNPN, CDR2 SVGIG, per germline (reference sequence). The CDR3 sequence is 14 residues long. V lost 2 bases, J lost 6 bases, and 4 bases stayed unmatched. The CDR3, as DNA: TGTGCCTGGAGTCGTGGACAGGGGGTCAATGAGCAGTTCTTC. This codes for CAWSRGQGVNEQFF. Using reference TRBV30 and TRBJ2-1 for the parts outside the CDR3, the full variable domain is SQTIHQWPATLVQPVGSPLSLECTVEGTSNPNLYWYRQAAGRGLQLLFYSVGIGQISSEVPQNLSASRPQDRQFILSSKKLLLSDSGFYLCAWSRGQGVNEQFFGPGTRLTVL.

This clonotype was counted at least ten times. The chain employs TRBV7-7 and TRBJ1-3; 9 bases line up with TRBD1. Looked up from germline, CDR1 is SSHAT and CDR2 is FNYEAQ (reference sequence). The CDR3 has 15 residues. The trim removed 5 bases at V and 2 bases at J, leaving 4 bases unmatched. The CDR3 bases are TGTGCCAGCAGCGAGACAGGGGGACCTGGAAACACCATATATTTT. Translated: CASSETGGPGNTIYF.

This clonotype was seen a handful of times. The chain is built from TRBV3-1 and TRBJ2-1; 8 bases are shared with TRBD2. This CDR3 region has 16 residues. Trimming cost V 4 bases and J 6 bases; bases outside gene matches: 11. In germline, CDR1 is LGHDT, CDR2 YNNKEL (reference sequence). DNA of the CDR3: TGTGCCAGCAGCCGACTCACTAGCGGAGCTGGCAATGAGCAGTTCTTC. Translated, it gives CASSRLTSGAGNEQFF.

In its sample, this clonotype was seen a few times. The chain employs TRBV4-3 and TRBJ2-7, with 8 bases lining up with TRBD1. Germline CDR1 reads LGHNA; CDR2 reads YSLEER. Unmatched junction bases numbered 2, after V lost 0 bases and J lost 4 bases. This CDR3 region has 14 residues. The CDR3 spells CASSQDRGPYEQYF. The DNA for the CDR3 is TGCGCCAGCAGCCAAGACAGGGGGCCTTACGAGCAGTACTTC.

In nucleotides, the CDR3 is TGCGCCAGCAGCCAAGCGGCCCACCGGGAGCGGGGCGATGAGCAGTTCTTC. Amino acid sequence: CASSQAAHRERGDEQFF. The chain employs TRBV4-1 and TRBJ2-1, with 7 bases aligning to TRBD2. Unmatched junction bases numbered 14, after V lost 1 base and J lost 8 bases. The length of the CDR3 is 17 residues. In germline, CDR1 is MGHRA, CDR2 YSYEKL.

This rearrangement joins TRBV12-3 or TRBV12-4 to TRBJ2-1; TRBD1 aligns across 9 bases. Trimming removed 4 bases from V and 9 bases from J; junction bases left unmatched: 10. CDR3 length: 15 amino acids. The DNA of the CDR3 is TGTGCCAGCAGTTCCCGGGACAGGGTTTTTGGTGAGCAGTTCTTC. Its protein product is CASSSRDRVFGEQFF.

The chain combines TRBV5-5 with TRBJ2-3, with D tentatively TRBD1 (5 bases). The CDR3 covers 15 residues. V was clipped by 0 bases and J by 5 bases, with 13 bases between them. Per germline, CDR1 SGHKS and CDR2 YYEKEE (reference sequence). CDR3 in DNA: TGTGCCAGCAGCTTGGCCGGGCAGGGTATAGATACGCAGTATTTT. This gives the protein CASSLAGQGIDTQYF.

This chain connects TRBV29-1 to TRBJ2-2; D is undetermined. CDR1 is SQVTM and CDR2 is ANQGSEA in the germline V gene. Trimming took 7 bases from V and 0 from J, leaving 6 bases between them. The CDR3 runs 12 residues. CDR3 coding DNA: TGCAGCGGACACTCGAACACCGGGGAGCTGTTTTTT. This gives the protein CSGHSNTGELFF.

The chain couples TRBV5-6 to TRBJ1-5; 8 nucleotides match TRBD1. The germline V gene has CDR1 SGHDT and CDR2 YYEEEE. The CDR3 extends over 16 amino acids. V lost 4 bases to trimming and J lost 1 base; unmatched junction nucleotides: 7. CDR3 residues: CASSTTDRGSNQPQHF. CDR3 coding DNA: TGTGCCAGCAGCACTACTGACAGGGGAAGCAATCAGCCCCAGCATTTT.

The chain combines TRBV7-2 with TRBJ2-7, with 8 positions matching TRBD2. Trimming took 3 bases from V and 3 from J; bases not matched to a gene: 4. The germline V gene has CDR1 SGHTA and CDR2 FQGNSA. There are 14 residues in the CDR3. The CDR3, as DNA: TGTGCCAGCAGCTTGAGGCTAGCGGGCTACGAGCAGTACTTC. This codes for CASSLRLAGYEQYF.

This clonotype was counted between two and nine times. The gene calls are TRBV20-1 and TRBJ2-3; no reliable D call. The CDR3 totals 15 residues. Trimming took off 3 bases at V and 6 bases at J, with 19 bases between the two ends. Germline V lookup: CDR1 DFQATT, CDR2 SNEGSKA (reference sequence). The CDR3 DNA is TGCAGTGCTAGCTACGCGAAGGGTTCCGGGGATACGCAGTATTTT. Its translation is CSASYAKGSGDTQYF.

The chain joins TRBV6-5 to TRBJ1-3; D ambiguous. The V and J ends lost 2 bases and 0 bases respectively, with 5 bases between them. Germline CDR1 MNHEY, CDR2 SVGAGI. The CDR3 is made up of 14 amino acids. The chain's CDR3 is CASSYGFSGNTIYF. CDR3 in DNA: TGTGCCAGCAGTTACGGCTTCTCTGGAAACACCATATATTTT.

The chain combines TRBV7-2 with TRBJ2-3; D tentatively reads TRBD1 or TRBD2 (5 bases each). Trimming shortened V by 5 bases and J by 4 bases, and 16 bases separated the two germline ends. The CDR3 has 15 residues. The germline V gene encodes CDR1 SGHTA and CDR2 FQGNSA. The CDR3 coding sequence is TGTGCCAGCAGCCCCCGGGAAAGGGGAGCAGATACGCAGTATTTT. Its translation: CASSPRERGADTQYF.

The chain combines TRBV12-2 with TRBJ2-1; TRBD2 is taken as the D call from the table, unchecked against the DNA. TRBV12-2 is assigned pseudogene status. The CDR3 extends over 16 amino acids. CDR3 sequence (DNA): TGTGCAAGTCGCTTAGCGGAGGAGGGAGGGCCGCGTGAGCAGTTCTTC. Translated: CASRLAEEGGPREQFF.